Sequencing of this TCR beta chain was carried out in a study of Ad26.COV2.S vaccination and SARS-CoV-2 variants. Study-wide results and limits: It was found that vaccine and placebo recipients had similar non-spike TCR breadth.

Treatment in this sample: roughly 20 received Ad26.COV2.S at low or high dose, single or two shots; about 5 received placebo; per-sample allocation not given. The study sampled participants on day 63 after the first vaccine or placebo injection. As to this clone: The antigen is not known.

Trimming removed 1 base from V and 0 bases from J, with 8 bases in between. There are 15 residues in the CDR3. Germline CDR1 and CDR2: MNHNS and SASEGT. Libraries were prepared by immunoSEQ multiplex PCR; TCRdb keeps only in-frame clonotypes and omits some of them. The sample holds approximately 420,000 clones, 88% seen once. The sample was peripheral blood, taken in a trial of Ad26.COV2.S vaccine versus placebo. This clonotype was sampled from a person aged 18-65 years who received the Ad26.COV2.S COVID-19 vaccine or a placebo. The chain has TRBV6-1 and TRBJ2-3; maybe TRBD2 (5 bases). In nucleotides, the CDR3 is TGTGCCAGCAGTGAAGAGGGAGTGAGCACAGATACGCAGTATTTT. Translating gives CASSEEGVSTDTQYF.